The 22 T cell receptor beta chains listed next were all sequenced from one sample in a study of CD8+ T cells in alopecia areata. cDNA reverse transcribed from extracted RNA served as the sequencing template. Sequenced by immunoSEQ multiplex PCR; TCRdb stores in-frame clones only, minus some. The sample has under 250,000 clones, approximately 72% seen once. Stated treatment: oral pan-JAK inhibitor, 5-10 mg twice daily. Source: CD4+ T cells sorted from blood, taken between weeks 44 and 45, from a patient treated with tofacitinib. The receptor set was obtained from a human donor with alopecia areata.

The DNA of the CDR3 is TGTGCCTGGAGTGTAGACAGTCGGCCCCGCGAAGCTTTCTTT. Translation: CAWSVDSRPREAFF. The gene calls are TRBV30 and TRBJ1-1; a possible D gene is TRBD1 (5 bases). V lost 0 bases and J 8 bases, leaving 16 bases between the germline ends. The CDR3 extends over 14 amino acids. From germline, CDR1 is GTSNPN and CDR2 SVGIG (reference sequence).

This rearrangement joins TRBV25-1 to TRBJ1-2; no clear D gene. V dropped 6 bases and J dropped 4 bases, with 9 bases sitting between them. CDR1 and CDR2 from the germline V gene are MGHDK and SYGVNS. This CDR3 is 12 amino acids long. The chain's CDR3 is CASSEGSYGYTF. As DNA, the CDR3 is TGTGCCAGCAGCGAGGGCAGCTATGGCTACACCTTC.

The V and J genes are TRBV29-1 and TRBJ2-3, with 8 nucleotides matching TRBD1. In germline, CDR1 is SQVTM, CDR2 ANQGSEA. This CDR3 is built from 13 residues. The V gene end was trimmed by 7 bases and the J gene end by 6 bases; junction bases not matched to a gene: 9. Written as DNA, the CDR3 is TGCAGCGGAGGACAGGGTGTTTGGGATACGCAGTATTTT. Translation: CSGGQGVWDTQYF.

This clone was detected only a few times. This chain links TRBV29-1 with TRBJ1-1; TRBD1 is a possible D gene (6 bases). Germline V gives CDR1 SQVTM, CDR2 ANQGSEA. The CDR3 sequence is 13 residues long. V was pared by 7 bases and J by 5 bases, with 17 bases between. As DNA, the CDR3 is TGCAGCGGTACTCAGGGGCTCACTACTGAAGCTTTCTTT. Translating it yields CSGTQGLTTEAFF.

The table lists this clone with a few counts. V is TRBV29-1 and J is TRBJ1-2, with D hard to call. V was shortened by 4 bases and J by 3 bases, with 15 bases between the two germline ends. The CDR3 sequence is 14 residues long. Germline CDR1 and CDR2: SQVTM and ANQGSEA. This CDR3 is CSVGKSGPDYGYTF. CDR3 bases: TGCAGCGTTGGGAAAAGTGGCCCAGACTATGGCTACACCTTC.

The count of this clone is one. The rearrangement links TRBV29-1 to TRBJ2-2; no clear D. CDR3 size: 13 residues. The V end was cut by 4 bases, the J end by 3 bases, with 9 bases between. Germline V gene sequence: CDR1 SQVTM, CDR2 ANQGSEA. CDR3 in DNA: TGCAGCGTTGTGGGCCGGTACACCGGGGAGCTGTTTTTT. Translating gives CSVVGRYTGELFF.

The chain couples TRBV14 to TRBJ2-1; D remains ambiguous. Germline V CDR1 and CDR2: SGHDN, FVKESK. V lost 5 bases and J lost 9, with 8 bases in between. The CDR3 has 11 residues. CDR3 region: CASSEIGEQFF. CDR3 DNA sequence: TGTGCCAGCAGCGAGATTGGTGAGCAGTTCTTC.

The chain is built from TRBV29-1 and TRBJ1-2; D ambiguous. V lost 6 bases and J lost 1, with 6 bases in between. Germline V gene lookup returns CDR1 SQVTM and CDR2 ANQGSEA. The CDR3 has 11 residues. Here the CDR3 DNA reads TGCAGCGTCAGTAGTAACTATGGCTACACCTTC. Translating it yields CSVSSNYGYTF.

This clone was detected only once. The rearrangement joins TRBV7-2 to TRBJ1-6; a weak D match, TRBD1 (6 bases). The CDR3 length is 15 residues. Germline lookup yields CDR1 SGHTA and CDR2 FQGNSA. V lost 1 base, J lost 13 bases, and 17 bases lay in between. Written as DNA, the CDR3 is TGTGCCAGCAGCTTAGAAGGACAGCCGCCTCTCCCCCTCCACTTT. Translation gives CASSLEGQPPLPLHF.

The V gene is TRBV5-1, the J gene TRBJ1-1; D might be TRBD1 (6 bases). In germline, CDR1 is SGHRS, CDR2 YFSETQ. Trimming removed 4 bases from V and 1 base from J, with 11 bases in between. This CDR3 spans 14 amino acids. The CDR3 DNA follows: TGCGCCAGCAGCCCTCAGGGGAAGAACACTGAAGCTTTCTTT. As protein: CASSPQGKNTEAFF.

The chain employs TRBV19 and TRBJ1-2; TRBD1 agrees at 8 bases. The length of the CDR3 is 14 residues. With V trimmed by 7 bases and J by 5 bases, 9 bases remained unmatched. Germline V gives CDR1 LNHDA, CDR2 SQIVND (reference sequence). The CDR3 DNA sequence: TGTGCCAGTAAAAGGACAGGGACTGATTATGGCTACACCTTC. Amino acid sequence: CASKRTGTDYGYTF.

The chain carries TRBV27 and TRBJ2-4; D gene unclear. The V and J ends lost 6 bases and 2 bases respectively, with 11 bases between them. From germline, CDR1 is MNHEY and CDR2 SMNVEV (reference sequence). CDR3 length equals 14 residues. For the CDR3, the DNA is TGTGCCAGCAGAGGAGAGTTGTCCAAAAACATTCAGTACTTC. Translating gives CASRGELSKNIQYF.

The chain recombines TRBV29-1 with TRBJ1-1; no definite D call. V gave up 4 bases and J gave up 1 base, with 7 bases separating them. Per germline, CDR1 SQVTM and CDR2 ANQGSEA. This CDR3 is built from 12 residues. The CDR3 DNA is TGCAGCGTTGGCTACCCGAACACTGAAGCTTTCTTT. Its translation: CSVGYPNTEAFF.

The chain recombines TRBV7-3 with TRBJ1-2; no clear D. CDR3 length: 14 amino acids. The V and J ends lost 0 bases and 8 bases respectively, with 13 bases between them. In germline, CDR1 is SGHTA, CDR2 FQGTGA. The CDR3 region has the DNA TGTGCCAGCAGCTTAACGGGAAGGGCCTCGGGCTACACCTTC. Translating it yields CASSLTGRASGYTF.

This clone has at least ten counts. The rearrangement joins TRBV2 to TRBJ2-1; weak D call: TRBD2 (5 bases). Germline V CDR1 and CDR2: SNHLY, FYNNEI. This CDR3 region has 14 residues. V lost 8 bases and J lost 9, with 20 bases in between. The CDR3 reads CASRLSIGKGEQFF. The CDR3 nucleotides are TGTGCCAGCCGACTGTCTATCGGGAAGGGTGAGCAGTTCTTC.

The chain is built from TRBV10-3 and TRBJ1-5, with 7 positions matching TRBD1. V was pared by 7 bases and J by 2 bases, with 2 bases of the junction left unmatched. This CDR3 contains 13 residues. CDR1 ENHRY and CDR2 SYGVKD come from the germline V gene. The DNA of the CDR3 is TGTGCCATCAAGGGGGCCGGCAATCAGCCCCAGCATTTT. Translation: CAIKGAGNQPQHF.

The chain recombines TRBV4-1 with TRBJ2-7, with 8 bases matching TRBD1. Germline V gene data show CDR1 as MGHRA and CDR2 as YSYEKL. The length of the CDR3 is 17 residues. Trimming took 2 bases from V and 5 from J; bases not matched to a gene: 14. The CDR3, as DNA: TGCGCCAGCAGCCAACAAGACCTGACAGGGGCATATGACGAGCAGTACTTC. Translated: CASSQQDLTGAYDEQYF.

The chain uses TRBV28 and TRBJ2-7; perhaps TRBD1 as D (5 bases). This CDR3 region has 14 residues. The V gene's germline CDR1 is MDHEN and CDR2 SYDVKM. V gave up 6 bases and J gave up 5 bases, with 17 bases separating them. DNA of the CDR3: TGTGCCAGCAGCTGGGGCAGAGCTAACAACGAGCAGTACTTC. This encodes CASSWGRANNEQYF.

This clone was found a few times. V gene TRBV29-1 combines with J gene TRBJ1-1, with 9 positions matching TRBD1. V shed 8 bases and J 5 bases; nucleotides not matched to a gene: 9. The CDR3 extends over 13 amino acids. Germline V gene data show CDR1 as SQVTM and CDR2 as ANQGSEA. The CDR3 nucleotides read TGCAGCTTCCGAGGACAGGGGAGAACTGAAGCTTTCTTT. As protein: CSFRGQGRTEAFF.

This clone was found a few times. This sequence joins TRBV19 and TRBJ2-2; TRBD1 matches at 9 bases. The junction had 8 bases not matched to a gene; V was cut back by 6 bases and J by 6 bases. This CDR3 comprises 15 residues. Germline V gene sequence: CDR1 LNHDA, CDR2 SQIVND (reference sequence). The CDR3 sequence is CASSLRTGVAGELFF. The CDR3 region has the DNA TGTGCCAGTAGCCTCCGGACAGGGGTTGCCGGGGAGCTGTTTTTT. The complete variable domain, with remaining parts taken from reference TRBV19 and TRBJ2-2, reads DGGITQSPKYLFRKEGQNVTLSCEQNLNHDAMYWYRQDPGQGLRLIYYSQIVNDFQKGDIAEGYSVSREKKESFPLTVTSAQKNPTAFYLCASSLRTGVAGELFFGEGSRLTVL.

The chain has TRBV6-6 and TRBJ1-1; 9 nucleotides align to TRBD1. Per germline, CDR1 MNHNY and CDR2 SVGAGI (reference sequence). This CDR3 comprises 15 residues. V trimming: 9 bases; J trimming: 1 base; junction bases outside the gene matches: 9. The DNA of the CDR3 is TGTGCCAGTTCTGTCGGGACAGGGCAGAACACTGAAGCTTTCTTT. Amino acids: CASSVGTGQNTEAFF.

In its sample, this clone was seen many times. This sequence joins TRBV19 and TRBJ2-3; 10 nucleotides align to TRBD1. Unmatched junction bases numbered 5, after V lost 4 bases and J lost 1 base. The CDR3 consists of 16 residues. The germline gives CDR1 LNHDA, CDR2 SQIVND (reference sequence). The CDR3 is CASSKDGTGGTDTQYF. In nucleotides, the CDR3 is TGTGCCAGTAGTAAAGACGGGACAGGGGGCACAGATACGCAGTATTTT.